The 10 T cell receptor beta chains in this list originate from one sample, sequenced in a study of identical twins. TCRdb itself ran the 5' RACE reads through MiXCR, one entry per CDR3 protein. The sample has 1,800,000 or so distinct CDR3 sequences, around 33% seen once; the top ten hold more than 0.25%. Input material: cord blood. The receptors stem from a newborn girl in good health.

The chain employs TRBV2 and TRBJ2-1; no reliable D call. The CDR3 sequence is 13 residues long. Trimming took off 7 bases at V and 13 bases at J, with 20 bases between the two ends. Germline V gives CDR1 SNHLY, CDR2 FYNNEI. The CDR3 sequence: CASTGSLRAIQFF. CDR3 DNA sequence: TGTGCCAGCACGGGCAGCCTCCGAGCTATACAGTTCTTC.

The chain links TRBV18 to TRBJ2-3; D unresolved. The germline CDR1 and CDR2 sequences are KGHSH and LQKENI. V dropped 7 bases and J dropped 0 bases, with 2 bases sitting between them. CDR3 length: 11 amino acids. The CDR3 nucleotides are TGTGCCAGCTTTAGCACAGATACGCAGTATTTT. This sequence encodes CASFSTDTQYF.

V is TRBV20-1 and J is TRBJ2-7, with TRBD2 matching 9 bases. Germline V gene data show CDR1 as DFQATT and CDR2 as SNEGSKA (reference sequence). V trimming: 5 bases; J trimming: 4 bases; junction bases outside the gene matches: 6. This CDR3 region has 13 residues. The CDR3 DNA sequence: TGCAGTGCTGGCCTAGCGGGACCTTACGAGCAGTACTTC. Its translation is CSAGLAGPYEQYF.

CDR3 loop: CASSQTSGTEQFF. CDR3 coding DNA: TGTGCCAGCAGCCAAACTAGCGGGACAGAGCAGTTCTTC. The chain employs TRBV9 and TRBJ2-1; 10 bases agree with TRBD2. From germline, CDR1 is SGDLS and CDR2 YYNGEE. The CDR3 spans 13 residues. Germline trimming cut 4 bases from V and 10 bases from J; bases unmatched to any gene: 5.

The chain couples TRBV4-1 to TRBJ2-7; D gene unclear. V was clipped by 1 base and J by 5 bases, with 12 bases between them. From germline, CDR1 is MGHRA and CDR2 YSYEKL. This CDR3 spans 14 amino acids. The CDR3 reads CASSQVVLVDEQYF. DNA for the CDR3: TGCGCCAGCAGCCAAGTCGTTCTAGTCGACGAGCAGTACTTC.

The V and J genes are TRBV9 and TRBJ1-6; perhaps TRBD1 as D (5 bases). CDR3 size: 14 residues. Germline assignment: CDR1 SGDLS and CDR2 YYNGEE. V was cut by 0 bases and J by 8 bases, with 9 bases left in between. The CDR3: CASSVDPGDSPLHF. The CDR3 nucleotides are TGTGCCAGCAGCGTAGATCCGGGGGATTCACCCCTCCACTTT.

V and J are TRBV13 and TRBJ1-1, with D unclear. Trimming left V 2 bases short and J 0 bases short, with 4 bases between. Germline CDR1 and CDR2: PRHDT and FYEKMQ (reference sequence). CDR3 length: 13 residues. CDR3 loop: CASSLMMNTEAFF. In DNA form, the CDR3 reads TGTGCCAGCAGCTTAATGATGAACACTGAAGCTTTCTTT.

The table lists this clonotype with a few counts. This chain connects TRBV10-3 to TRBJ1-5; a possible D gene is TRBD1 (5 bases). The CDR3 has 15 amino acids. The V and J ends lost 0 bases and 3 bases respectively, with 9 bases between them. The germline CDR1 and CDR2 sequences are ENHRY and SYGVKD. The CDR3 spells CAISESGRINQPQHF. For the CDR3, the DNA is TGTGCCATCAGTGAGTCGGGGCGGATCAATCAGCCCCAGCATTTT.

The chain combines TRBV20-1 with TRBJ1-5, with D uncertain. CDR3 length: 13 amino acids. The V end lost 0 bases, the J end lost 3 bases, and 6 bases lay between the germline ends. Germline CDR1 is DFQATT and CDR2 is SNEGSKA (reference sequence). CDR3 in amino acids: CSAREGPNQPQHF. CDR3 nucleotides: TGCAGTGCTAGAGAGGGTCCCAATCAGCCCCAGCATTTT.

This chain uses TRBV7-9 with TRBJ2-1, with 7 bases aligning to TRBD2. Per germline, CDR1 SEHNR and CDR2 FQNEAQ (reference sequence). V trimming: 1 base; J trimming: 8 bases; junction bases outside the gene matches: 11. This CDR3 has 16 amino acids. The CDR3 sequence: CASSLGWGGSTYEQFF. For the CDR3, the DNA is TGTGCCAGCAGCTTAGGCTGGGGCGGGAGTACCTATGAGCAGTTCTTC.